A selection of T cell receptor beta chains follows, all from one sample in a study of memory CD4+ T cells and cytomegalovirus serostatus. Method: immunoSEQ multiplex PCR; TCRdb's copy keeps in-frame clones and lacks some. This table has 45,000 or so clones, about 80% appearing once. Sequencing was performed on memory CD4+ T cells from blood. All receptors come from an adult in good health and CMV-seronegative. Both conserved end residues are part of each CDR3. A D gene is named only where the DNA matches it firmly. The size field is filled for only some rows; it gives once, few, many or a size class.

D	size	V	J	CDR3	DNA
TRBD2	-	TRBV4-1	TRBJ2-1	CASSSRELTYNEQFF	TGCGCCAGCAGCTCGCGGGAGCTCACCTACAATGAGCAGTTCTTC
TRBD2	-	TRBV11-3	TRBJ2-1	CASSPSGRVYNEQFF	TGTGCCAGCAGTCCTAGCGGGAGGGTTTACAATGAGCAGTTCTTC
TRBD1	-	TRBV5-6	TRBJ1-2	CASSPNRGGGYTF	TGTGCCAGCAGCCCGAACAGGGGAGGCGGCTACACCTTC
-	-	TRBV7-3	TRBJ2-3	CASSSIADTQYF	TGTGCCAGCAGCTCAATAGCAGATACGCAGTATTTT
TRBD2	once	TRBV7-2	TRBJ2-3	CASRGLAGPDTQYF	TGTGCCAGCAGGGGACTAGCGGGACCAGATACGCAGTATTTT
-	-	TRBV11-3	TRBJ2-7	CASSRGGYEQYF	TGTGCCAGCAGCAGGGGGGGCTACGAGCAGTACTTC
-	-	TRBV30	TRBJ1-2	CAWSQDGGGYTF	TGTGCCTGGAGCCAGGACGGGGGCGGCTACACCTTC
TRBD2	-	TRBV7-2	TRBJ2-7	CASSLALAGGWYEQYF	TGTGCCAGCAGCTTAGCTCTAGCGGGAGGGTGGTACGAGCAGTACTTC
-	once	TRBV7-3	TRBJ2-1	CASSLNGSPYNEQFF	TGTGCCAGCAGCTTAAACGGGAGCCCTTACAATGAGCAGTTCTTC
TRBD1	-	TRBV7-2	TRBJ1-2	CASSSSGTGGNYGYTF	TGTGCCAGCAGCTCATCCGGGACAGGGGGAAACTATGGCTACACCTTC
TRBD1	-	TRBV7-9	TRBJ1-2	CASGYSQGNYGYTF	TGTGCCAGCGGCTACTCACAGGGGAACTATGGCTACACCTTC
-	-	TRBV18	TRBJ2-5	CASSPDRQEAQYF	TGTGCCAGCTCACCAGACAGGCAAGAGGCCCAGTACTTC
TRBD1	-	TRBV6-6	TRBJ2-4	CASSSRTGENIQYF	TGTGCCAGCAGTTCACGGACAGGGGAAAACATTCAGTACTTC
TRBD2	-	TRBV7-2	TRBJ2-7	CASSSERGAAGGRLYEQYF	TGTGCCAGCAGCTCAGAAAGGGGCGCAGCGGGAGGGCGACTCTACGAGCAGTACTTC
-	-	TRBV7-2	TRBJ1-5	CASSGESNQPQHF	TGTGCCAGCAGTGGGGAAAGCAATCAGCCCCAGCATTTT
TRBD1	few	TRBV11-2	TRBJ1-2	CASSLAQGQAIINYGYTF	TGTGCCAGCAGCCTGGCCCAGGGACAGGCAATTATTAACTATGGCTACACCTTC
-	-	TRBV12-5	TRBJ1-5	CASGLNQPQHF	TGTGCTAGTGGTTTGAATCAGCCCCAGCATTTT
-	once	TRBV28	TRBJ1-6	CASSLGQGGFSPLHF	TGTGCCAGCAGTTTAGGGCAGGGAGGTTTTTCACCCCTCCACTTT
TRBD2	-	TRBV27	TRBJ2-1	CASIQGLAGGEQFF	TGTGCCAGCATTCAGGGACTAGCGGGGGGTGAGCAGTTCTTC
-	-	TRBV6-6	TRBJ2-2	CASSGADTGELFF	TGTGCCAGCTCGGGGGCGGACACCGGGGAGCTGTTTTTT
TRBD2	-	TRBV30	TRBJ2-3	CAWSQGEAGGVDTQYF	TGTGCCTGGAGCCAGGGGGAGGCGGGAGGGGTAGATACGCAGTATTTT
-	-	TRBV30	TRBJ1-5	CAWGIGNQPQHF	TGTGCCTGGGGAATCGGCAATCAGCCCCAGCATTTT
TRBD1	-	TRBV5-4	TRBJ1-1	CASSTQTGLIAEAFF	TGTGCCAGCAGCACCCAGACAGGGCTAATTGCTGAAGCTTTCTTT
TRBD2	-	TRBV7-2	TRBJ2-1	CASSSGTSGRSNEQFF	TGTGCCAGCAGCTCAGGGACTAGCGGGAGGTCCAATGAGCAGTTCTTC
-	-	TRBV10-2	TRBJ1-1	CASSGMIGTMNTEAFF	TGCGCCAGCAGTGGTATGATTGGGACAATGAACACTGAAGCTTTCTTT
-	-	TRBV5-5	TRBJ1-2	CASSLPSYGYTF	TGTGCCAGCAGCCTGCCCAGCTATGGCTACACCTTC
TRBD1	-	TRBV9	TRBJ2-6	CASSVRDRGPGANVLTF	TGTGCCAGCAGCGTACGGGACAGGGGGCCCGGGGCCAACGTCCTGACTTTC
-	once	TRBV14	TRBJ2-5	CASSQVIQETQYF	TGTGCCAGCAGCCAAGTTATCCAAGAGACCCAGTACTTC
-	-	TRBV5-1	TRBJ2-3	CASSLALDTQYF	TGCGCCAGCAGCTTGGCCTTAGATACGCAGTATTTT
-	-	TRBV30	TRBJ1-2	CAWSAGRDPGGNYGYTF	TGTGCCTGGAGTGCAGGTCGAGACCCGGGGGGAAACTATGGCTACACCTTC
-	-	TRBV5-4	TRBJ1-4	CASSLGGPHGEKLFF	TGTGCCAGCAGCTTGGGGGGGCCGCATGGGGAAAAACTGTTTTTT
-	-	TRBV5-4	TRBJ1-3	CAVTSPSSGNTIYF	TGTGCCGTAACCTCCCCTAGCTCTGGAAACACCATATATTTT
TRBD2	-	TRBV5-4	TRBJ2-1	CASSLGTSGRTNEQFF	TGTGCCAGCAGCTTAGGGACTAGCGGGAGAACTAATGAGCAGTTCTTC
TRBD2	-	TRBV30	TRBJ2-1	CAWSVLKLAGIYNEQFF	TGTGCCTGGAGTGTACTCAAACTAGCGGGCATCTACAATGAGCAGTTCTTC
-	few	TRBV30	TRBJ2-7	CAWSSPGHRSGEQYF	TGTGCCTGGAGTTCACCGGGACACCGTTCGGGGGAGCAGTACTTC
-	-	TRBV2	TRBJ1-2	CASILTPQYGYTF	TGTGCCAGCATCCTCACCCCTCAGTATGGCTACACCTTC
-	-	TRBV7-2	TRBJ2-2	CASSSVRPGNTGELFF	TGTGCCAGCAGCTCTGTTCGTCCGGGGAACACCGGGGAGCTGTTTTTT
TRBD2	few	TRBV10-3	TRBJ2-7	CAISDLSGTHYEQYF	TGTGCCATCAGTGACCTTAGCGGGACCCATTACGAGCAGTACTTC
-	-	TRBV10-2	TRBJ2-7	CASSDGTYEQYF	TGCGCCAGCAGTGACGGGACCTACGAGCAGTACTTC
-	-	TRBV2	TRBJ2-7	CASRVGGTRPYEQYF	TGTGCCAGCAGGGTTGGGGGGACAAGGCCCTACGAGCAGTACTTC
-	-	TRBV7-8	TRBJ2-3	CASSLDADTQYF	TGTGCCAGCAGCTTAGACGCAGATACGCAGTATTTT
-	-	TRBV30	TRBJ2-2	CAWTGPRNTGELFF	TGTGCCTGGACGGGCCCCAGGAACACCGGGGAGCTGTTTTTT
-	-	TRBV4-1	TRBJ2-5	CASSQYQQETQYF	TGCGCCAGCAGCCAATACCAGCAAGAGACCCAGTACTTC
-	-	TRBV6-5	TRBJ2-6	CASSYRSGANVLTF	TGTGCCAGCAGTTACCGCTCTGGGGCCAACGTCCTGACTTTC
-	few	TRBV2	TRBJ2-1	CASNLKMYQFF	TGTGCCAGCAACTTGAAGATGTACCAGTTCTTC
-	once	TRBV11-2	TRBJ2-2	CASSFNTGELFF	TGTGCCAGCAGCTTTAACACCGGGGAGCTGTTTTTT
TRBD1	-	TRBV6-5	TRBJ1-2	CASSYRQGLFGYTF	TGTGCCAGCAGTTACAGACAGGGGCTCTTCGGCTACACCTTC
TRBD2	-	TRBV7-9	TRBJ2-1	CASSHTSGAYNEQFF	TGTGCCAGCAGCCACACTAGCGGGGCATACAATGAGCAGTTCTTC
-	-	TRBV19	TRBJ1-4	CASSIKGSRGGEKLFF	TGTGCCAGTAGTATTAAGGGGAGCCGTGGGGGTGAAAAACTGTTTTTT
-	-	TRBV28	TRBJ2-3	CASSYLDSTTDTQYF	TGTGCCAGCAGTTATTTAGACTCTACCACAGATACGCAGTATTTT
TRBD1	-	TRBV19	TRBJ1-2	CAGGRTGRRNYGYTF	TGTGCCGGGGGGAGGACAGGGCGGAGAAACTATGGCTACACCTTC
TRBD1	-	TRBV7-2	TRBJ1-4	CASSLDVARGEKLFF	TGTGCCAGCAGCTTAGACGTCGCCAGGGGGGAAAAACTGTTTTTT
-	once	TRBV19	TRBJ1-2	CASSDRGNYGYTF	TGTGCCAGCTCGGACAGAGGGAACTATGGCTACACCTTC
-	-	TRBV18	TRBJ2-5	CASSPPAGETQYF	TGTGCCAGCTCACCACCGGCTGGAGAGACCCAGTACTTC
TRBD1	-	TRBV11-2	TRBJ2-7	CASSRIGQGEEQYF	TGTGCCAGCAGCCGCATTGGACAGGGGGAGGAGCAGTACTTC
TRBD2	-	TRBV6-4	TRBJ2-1	CASSDTLAGGYNEQFF	TGTGCCAGCAGTGACACACTAGCGGGAGGCTACAATGAGCAGTTCTTC
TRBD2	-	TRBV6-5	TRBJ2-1	CASRPSGSTYNEQFF	TGTGCCAGCAGACCAAGCGGGAGCACCTACAATGAGCAGTTCTTC
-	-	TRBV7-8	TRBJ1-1	CASSLQENTEAFF	TGTGCCAGCAGCTTACAGGAGAACACTGAAGCTTTCTTT
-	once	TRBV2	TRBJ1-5	CASSLAGGQPQHF	TGTGCCAGCAGCCTCGCAGGCGGCCAGCCCCAGCATTTT